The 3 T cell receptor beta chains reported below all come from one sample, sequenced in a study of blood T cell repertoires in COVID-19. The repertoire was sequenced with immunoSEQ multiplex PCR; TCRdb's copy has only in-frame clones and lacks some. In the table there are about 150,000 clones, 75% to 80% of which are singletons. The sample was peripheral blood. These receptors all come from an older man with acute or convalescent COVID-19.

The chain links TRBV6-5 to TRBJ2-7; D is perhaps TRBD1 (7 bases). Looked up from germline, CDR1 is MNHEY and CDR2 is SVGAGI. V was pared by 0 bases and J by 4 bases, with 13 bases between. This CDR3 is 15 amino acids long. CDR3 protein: CASSYSPGGRYEQYF. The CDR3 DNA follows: TGTGCCAGCAGTTACTCCCCAGGGGGGAGATACGAGCAGTACTTC.

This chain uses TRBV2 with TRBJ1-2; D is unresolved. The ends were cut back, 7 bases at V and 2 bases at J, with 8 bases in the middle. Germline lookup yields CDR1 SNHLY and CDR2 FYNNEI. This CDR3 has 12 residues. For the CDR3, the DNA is TGTGCCAGCACAATGCAGAACTATGGCTACACCTTC. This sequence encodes CASTMQNYGYTF.

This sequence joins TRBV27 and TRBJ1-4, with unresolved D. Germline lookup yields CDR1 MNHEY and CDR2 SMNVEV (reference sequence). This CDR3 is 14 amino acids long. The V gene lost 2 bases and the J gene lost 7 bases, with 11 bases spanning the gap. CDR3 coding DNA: TGTGCCAGCAGTTTAAGTTGGAGAGGTGAAAAACTGTTTTTT. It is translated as CASSLSWRGEKLFF.